A selection of T cell receptor beta chains follows, all from one sample in a study of vaccination and CD4 T cells after COVID-19. MiXCR was run by TCRdb on the PCR reads, yielding one entry per CDR3 protein. The sample lists 12,000 or so distinct CDR3 sequences, 40% to 50% seen once, with about 14% in the top ten. Their antigen targets remain unknown. Sequencing was carried out using CD4+ T cells from blood, cultured in vitro. Receptors originate from a human donor who had recovered from COVID-19. Each CDR3 is given with its conserved first and last residue. The order of the fields is V gene, J gene, clone size, D gene, CDR3 length, CDR3 protein, CDR3 DNA. D genes are given only for firm matches. Clone size appears in some rows only: once, few, many, or a class for an expanded clone.

TRBV7-9	TRBJ2-5	.	TRBD1	15	CASSPRQGTQETQYF	TGTGCCAGCAGCCCCCGACAGGGCACACAAGAGACCCAGTACTTC
TRBV7-2	TRBJ2-7	.	.	11	CASSPGGEQYF	TGTGCCAGCAGTCCTGGGGGAGAGCAGTACTTC
TRBV7-3	TRBJ1-1	few	.	13	CASSWSQNTEAFF	TGTGCCAGCAGCTGGAGCCAGAACACTGAAGCTTTCTTT
TRBV25-1	TRBJ1-6	.	.	15	CASREDRFYNSPLHF	TGTGCCAGCAGAGAGGACCGATTCTATAATTCACCCCTCCACTTT
TRBV6-2/TRBV6-3	TRBJ1-2	few	.	14	CASTDGWGSAGYTF	TGTGCCAGCACCGACGGGTGGGGGTCGGCTGGCTACACCTTC
TRBV6-5	TRBJ2-3	few	.	15	CASSYDGGGTDTQYF	TGTGCCAGCAGTTACGATGGCGGGGGCACAGATACGCAGTATTTT
TRBV6-1	TRBJ2-3	.	TRBD1	14	CASSGTARTDTQYF	TGTGCCAGCTCGGGGACAGCGCGCACAGATACGCAGTATTTT
TRBV20-1	TRBJ1-1	.	.	13	CSARGAANTEAFF	TGCAGTGCTAGAGGGGCCGCGAACACTGAAGCTTTCTTT
TRBV6-1	TRBJ1-5	few	.	14	CASRSGTSNQPQHF	TGTGCCAGCAGGTCCGGGACATCTAATCAGCCCCAGCATTTT
TRBV12-5	TRBJ2-7	.	.	15	CASGLVLSYRLEQYF	TGTGCTAGTGGTTTGGTACTGAGTTACCGCCTCGAGCAGTACTTC
TRBV23-1	TRBJ2-7	few	.	17	CASSQSSYLWSSYEQYF	TGCGCCAGCAGTCAATCCTCATATCTGTGGAGCTCCTACGAGCAGTACTTC